Listed here is a single TCR beta chain. The antigen is unknown. TCRdb re-analysed the reads in MiXCR, keeping a single row per CDR3 protein. In the table there are roughly 500,000 distinct CDR3 sequences, around a third of which are singletons. The CDR3 has 14 residues. The V gene's germline CDR1 is MNHEY and CDR2 SVGAGI. V dropped 1 base and J dropped 4 bases, with 10 bases sitting between them. The sample is drawn from a study of T cell repertoires in cytomegalovirus infection. Sample: cultured PBMCs, taken from culture after CMV antigen stimulation. The rearrangement uses TRBV6-5 and TRBJ2-5, with D unclear. The sequence came from a human donor in good health (CMV status not recorded). Some clones in this sample may be carry-over from other donors' samples. Here the CDR3 reads CASSYFRVGETQYF. CDR3 DNA: TGTGCCAGCAGTTACTTCCGGGTGGGAGAGACCCAGTACTTC.